Below are 8 T cell receptor beta chains sequenced from a single sample in a study of blood T cells in healthy people across ages. Primers used in a second PCR of roughly 6 to 12 cycles were a sample-barcoded 5' primer and a J-beta primer mix. TCRdb re-analysed the 5' RACE reads in MiXCR, keeping a single row per CDR3 protein. Counted here are roughly 1,800,000 distinct CDR3 sequences, around half occurring once; the ten biggest clones make up roughly 2%. The specimen sequenced was blood. Every receptor here comes from a woman in her 40s in good health.

V is TRBV7-2 and J is TRBJ2-7, with D uncertain. CDR3 length: 14 amino acids. Trimming left V 2 bases short and J 1 base short, with 9 bases between. Germline V lookup: CDR1 SGHTA, CDR2 FQGNSA. CDR3 in DNA: TGTGCCAGCAGCTTACTACCAAATTCCTACGAGCAGTACTTC. Translation: CASSLLPNSYEQYF.

The table lists this clonotype with a count of one. The gene calls are TRBV2 and TRBJ1-6, with D uncertain. Germline V gene data show CDR1 as SNHLY and CDR2 as FYNNEI. Deletions cut 6 bases from V and 0 bases from J, with 12 bases between. The length of the CDR3 is 16 residues. CDR3 in amino acids: CASSTSRSSYNSPLHF. For the CDR3, the DNA is TGTGCCAGCAGCACCAGCAGGAGCTCCTATAATTCACCCCTCCACTTT.

This clonotype showed up many times. J is TRBJ2-3 and V is TRBV7-6; D tentatively fits TRBD1 or TRBD2 (5 bases each). The CDR3 is made up of 16 amino acids. In germline, CDR1 is SGHVS, CDR2 FNYEAQ. V lost 2 bases and J lost 2, with 14 bases in between. CDR3 sequence (DNA): TGTGCCAGCAGCTTATATACGGGGCGAACCACAGATACGCAGTATTTT. Translation: CASSLYTGRTTDTQYF.

In this sample, this clonotype turned up a few times. This chain joins TRBV5-1 and TRBJ1-2, with 7 nucleotides matching TRBD1. J lost 5 bases, V lost 2 bases, and 3 bases had no gene match. Germline loops: CDR1 SGHRS, CDR2 YFSETQ. This CDR3 is built from 13 residues. The CDR3 region is CASSLRGQYGYTF. CDR3 DNA: TGCGCCAGCAGCTTAAGGGGACAGTATGGCTACACCTTC.

The V call is TRBV2, the J call TRBJ1-4; possibly TRBD1 for D (5 bases). The CDR3 has 14 amino acids. The germline V gene has CDR1 SNHLY and CDR2 FYNNEI. Deletions cut 3 bases from V and 5 bases from J, with 10 bases between. In DNA, the CDR3 is TGTGCCAGCAGTGATGGGGCTGCGAATGAAAAACTGTTTTTT. It codes for CASSDGAANEKLFF.

J is TRBJ1-5 and V is TRBV20-1; D gene unclear. Germline V CDR1 and CDR2: DFQATT, SNEGSKA (reference sequence). CDR3 length: 15 amino acids. V was trimmed by 2 bases and J by 0 bases, leaving 11 bases between them. In nucleotides, the CDR3 is TGCAGTGCTAGAAAAGGTGTTGGTAGCAATCAGCCCCAGCATTTT. Protein product: CSARKGVGSNQPQHF.

This clonotype was observed many times. The rearrangement uses TRBV7-2 and TRBJ1-6, with 8 nucleotides matching TRBD1. The length of the CDR3 is 18 residues. Germline trimming cut 1 base from V and 7 bases from J; bases unmatched to any gene: 12. Germline V lookup: CDR1 SGHTA, CDR2 FQGNSA. The CDR3: CASSLDRAGGKRNSPLHF. CDR3 DNA sequence: TGTGCCAGCAGCTTAGATCGGGCAGGGGGCAAAAGAAATTCACCCCTCCACTTT.

This clonotype was recorded a few times. CDR3 sequence: CSARGWTSGGYSTDTQYF. The CDR3 DNA reads as TGCAGTGCTAGAGGTTGGACTAGCGGGGGCTATAGCACAGATACGCAGTATTTT. J is TRBJ2-3 and V is TRBV20-1, with TRBD2 identical over 13 bases. With 1 base clipped from V and 0 bases from J, the junction kept 7 bases outside the gene matches. Germline assignment: CDR1 DFQATT and CDR2 SNEGSKA (reference sequence). The CDR3 contains 18 residues.